This entry describes one T cell receptor (beta chain). Its target is not known. The data were taken from a study of T cell responses to AZD1222 COVID-19 vaccine. General observations from the study: Repertoires were obtained solely post-peak T cell response.

The CDR3 has 15 residues. V lost 6 bases to trimming and J lost 2 bases, with 16 bases between them. Germline values: CDR1 MNHEY, CDR2 SVGAGI. Profiled with immunoSEQ multiplex PCR; TCRdb holds only in-frame clones, not every one. Counted here are about 170,000 clones, about 92% occurring once; the ten biggest clones make up around 4%. The TCR comes from an adult in good health. The source material was peripheral blood, sampled on day 0 of AZD1222 vaccination. This chain connects TRBV6-5 to TRBJ1-2, with D possibly being TRBD1 (6 bases). CDR3 residues: CASSPGGGRNYGYTF. The CDR3 region has the DNA TGTGCCAGCAGCCCCGGGGGGGGCAGGAACTATGGCTACACCTTC.